The 12 T cell receptor beta chains reported below all come from one sample, sequenced in a study of blood T cell repertoires in COVID-19. Produced via immunoSEQ multiplex PCR; TCRdb's table is partial and in-frame only. The table includes tens of thousands of clones, 86% detected once. Sample: peripheral blood. The receptors here all came from a man in his 70s with active COVID-19.

The chain links TRBV6-2 or TRBV6-3 to TRBJ2-7; TRBD1 aligns across 7 bases. The V gene end was trimmed by 2 bases and the J gene end by 0 bases; junction bases not matched to a gene: 7. The CDR3 is 16 amino acids. In germline, CDR1 is MNHEY, CDR2 SVGEGT. CDR3 region: CASSYDAGTASYEQYF. The DNA for the CDR3 is TGTGCCAGCAGTTACGACGCCGGGACAGCCTCCTACGAGCAGTACTTC.

The gene calls are TRBV7-2 and TRBJ1-3; 9 positions match TRBD1. This CDR3 comprises 14 residues. J lost 4 bases, V lost 5 bases, and 3 bases had no gene match. Germline V lookup: CDR1 SGHTA, CDR2 FQGNSA. The CDR3 loop reads CASSLTGGGNTIYF. CDR3 sequence (DNA): TGTGCCAGCAGCCTTACAGGGGGCGGAAACACCATATATTTT.

The J gene is TRBJ1-1, the V gene TRBV5-1; 7 positions agree with TRBD1. V shed 2 bases, J shed 10 bases, and the junction held 14 bases outside the gene matches. The CDR3 loop spans 15 amino acids. Germline assignment: CDR1 SGHRS and CDR2 YFSETQ. Written as DNA, the CDR3 is TGCGCCAGCAGCTTATTCGAGACAGGGCCTCGGAGAGCTTTCTTT. Translation: CASSLFETGPRRAFF.

The V and J genes are TRBV7-2 and TRBJ2-4; TRBD1 matches 12 bases. This CDR3 has 19 amino acids. The trim removed 5 bases at V and 1 base at J, leaving 12 bases unmatched. Germline loops: CDR1 SGHTA, CDR2 FQGNSA. In DNA, the CDR3 is TGTGCCAGCAGCCGCCAGGACCGGGACAGGGGGCGGGCCAAAAACATTCAGTACTTC. Translated: CASSRQDRDRGRAKNIQYF. The complete variable domain, with remaining parts taken from reference TRBV7-2 and TRBJ2-4, reads GAGVSQSPSNKVTEKGKDVELRCDPISGHTALYWYRQSLGQGLEFLIYFQGNSAPDKSGLPSDRFSAERTGGSVSTLTIQRTQQEDSAVYLCASSRQDRDRGRAKNIQYFGAGTRLSVL.

The chain employs TRBV5-5 and TRBJ1-5; a weak D match, TRBD1 (6 bases). Looked up from germline, CDR1 is SGHKS and CDR2 is YYEKEE (reference sequence). The length of the CDR3 is 16 residues. V shed 6 bases and J shed 5 bases, with 21 bases lying between them. CDR3 coding DNA: TGTGCCAGCACCTCTTCCTGGGGGACAACGGATCAGCCCCAGCATTTT. This translates into CASTSSWGTTDQPQHF.

The gene calls are TRBV11-3 and TRBJ1-3, with a tentative D call TRBD1 (5 bases). Germline-derived CDR1 and CDR2 are SGHNT and YENEEA. The CDR3 consists of 14 residues. V dropped 2 bases and J dropped 2 bases, with 7 bases sitting between them. The CDR3 here is CASSLTRAGNTIYF. In nucleotides, the CDR3 is TGTGCCAGCAGCTTAACCAGGGCTGGAAACACCATATATTTT.

This chain joins TRBV9 and TRBJ1-5; 7 bases line up with TRBD1. Per germline, CDR1 SGDLS and CDR2 YYNGEE. V was pared by 2 bases and J by 2 bases, with 7 bases of the junction left unmatched. The CDR3 consists of 16 residues. CDR3 bases: TGTGCCAGCAGCGTTACAGGGGTCATTGGCAATCAGCCCCAGCATTTT. Protein sequence: CASSVTGVIGNQPQHF.

The rearrangement uses TRBV6-1 and TRBJ2-5, with D maybe TRBD2 (6 bases). Per germline, CDR1 MNHNS and CDR2 SASEGT. This CDR3 has 14 amino acids. V was pared by 3 bases and J by 5 bases, with 13 bases between. As DNA, the CDR3 is TGTGCCAGCAGTGATCGGGGGACGGGCGAGACCCAGTACTTC. This translates into CASSDRGTGETQYF.

The rearrangement links TRBV2 to TRBJ1-1, with D unclear. This CDR3 contains 10 residues. V dropped 6 bases and J dropped 6 bases, with 5 bases sitting between them. Germline CDR1 reads SNHLY; CDR2 reads FYNNEI. CDR3 bases: TGTGCCAGCAGCTACGCTGAAGCTTTCTTT. Its protein product is CASSYAEAFF.

This chain links TRBV7-2 with TRBJ2-5; TRBD1 matches 9 bases. The ends lost 4 bases at V and 5 bases at J; junction bases unmatched: 5. From germline, CDR1 is SGHTA and CDR2 FQGNSA. There are 14 residues in the CDR3. CDR3 bases: TGTGCCAGCAGCTCGAGGGACAGGGACGAGACCCAGTACTTC. Translation: CASSSRDRDETQYF.

This clone was seen a few times. The CDR3 DNA reads TGTGCCAGCACCGAGCGGACCTATGGCTACACCTTC. It codes for CASTERTYGYTF. V gene TRBV2 combines with J gene TRBJ1-2; the D is unclear. The CDR3 has 12 amino acids. Per germline, CDR1 SNHLY and CDR2 FYNNEI. V gave up 7 bases and J gave up 4 bases, with 10 bases separating them.

The genes are TRBV14 and TRBJ2-4; weak D call: TRBD2 (5 bases). The length of the CDR3 is 14 residues. V dropped 1 base and J dropped 8 bases, with 12 bases sitting between them. CDR1 and CDR2 from the germline V gene are SGHDN and FVKESK. DNA of the CDR3: TGTGCCAGCAGCCAAGCGGACTTGTTCGACATTCAGTACTTC. Protein sequence: CASSQADLFDIQYF.